This entry describes one T cell receptor (beta chain). The sample contains more than one DNA sequence encoding this CDR3. TCRdb's copy holds only in-frame clones and misses some; the assay was immunoSEQ multiplex PCR. The sample lists 220,000 or so clones, about 80% occurring once. This specimen belongs to a study of blood T cell repertoires in COVID-19. Germline CDR1 is SGHNT and CDR2 is YYREEE (reference sequence). This CDR3 is 14 amino acids long. Trimming took 0 bases from V and 1 from J; bases not matched to a gene: 0. The clonotype originates from a woman over 75 with acute or convalescent COVID-19. The V gene is TRBV5-4, the J gene TRBJ1-2; 7 positions agree with TRBD1. The specimen was peripheral blood. The CDR3 sequence: CASSLGQGNYGYTF. CDR3 DNA: TGTGCCAGCAGCTTGGGACAGGGTAACTATGGCTACACCTTC.